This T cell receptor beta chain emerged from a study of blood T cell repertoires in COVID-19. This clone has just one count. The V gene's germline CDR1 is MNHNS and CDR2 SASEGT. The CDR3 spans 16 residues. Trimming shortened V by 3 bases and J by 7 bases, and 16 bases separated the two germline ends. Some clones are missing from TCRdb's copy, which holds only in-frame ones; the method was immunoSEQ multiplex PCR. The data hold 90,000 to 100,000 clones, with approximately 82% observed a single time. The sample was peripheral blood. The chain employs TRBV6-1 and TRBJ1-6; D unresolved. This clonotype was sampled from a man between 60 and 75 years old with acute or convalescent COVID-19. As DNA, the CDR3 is TGTGCCAGCAGTGATTCGTCTTTAATCCTAAATTCACCCCTCCACTTT. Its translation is CASSDSSLILNSPLHF.